Given below is one TCR beta chain in context. Its antigen remains unknown. This sample stems from a study of T-cell memory formation after mild COVID-19. On the study more broadly: There were largely donor-specific TCR clusters. General study findings and limits: Contracting clones, day 15 to 85, had balanced CD4/CD8, and later expanders favored CD4+. There were some responding clones in pre-infection memory, which suggested that cross-reactive memory had joined.

Constant-segment primers served in 5'RACE that generated TCR alpha and TCR beta cDNA libraries bearing sample barcodes and UMIs. One entry per CDR3 protein results from TCRdb running MiXCR on the 5' RACE reads. The sample lists 110,000 or so distinct CDR3 sequences, 20% to 25% occurring once. CDR1 is ENHRY, CDR2 SYGVKD, per germline. V gave up 9 bases and J gave up 2 bases; unmatched junction bases: 5. This CDR3 has 13 residues. This rearrangement joins TRBV10-3 to TRBJ2-5, with 8 bases lining up with TRBD2. The sample consisted of PBMCs or a T cell subset sorted from them (not recorded which). The receptor comes from a man aged 18 to 30 who had mild COVID-19 (a few samples of this study predate the infection). Cell type and time point are not known. As DNA, the CDR3 is TGTGCCATTCAAGCGGGGGATCAAGAGACCCAGTACTTC. Translating it yields CAIQAGDQETQYF.